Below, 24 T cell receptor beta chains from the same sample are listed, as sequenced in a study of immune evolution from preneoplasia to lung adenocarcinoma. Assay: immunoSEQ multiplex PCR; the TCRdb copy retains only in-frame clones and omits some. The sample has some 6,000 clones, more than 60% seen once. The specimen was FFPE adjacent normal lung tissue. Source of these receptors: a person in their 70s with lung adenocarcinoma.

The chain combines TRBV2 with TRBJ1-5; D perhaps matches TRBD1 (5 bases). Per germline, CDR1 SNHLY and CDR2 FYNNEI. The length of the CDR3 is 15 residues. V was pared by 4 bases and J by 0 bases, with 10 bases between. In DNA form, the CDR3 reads TGTGCCAGCAGTGGACAGACAAATAGCAATCAGCCCCAGCATTTT. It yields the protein CASSGQTNSNQPQHF. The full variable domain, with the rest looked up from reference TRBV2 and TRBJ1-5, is EPEVTQTPSHQVTQMGQEVILRCVPISNHLYFYWYRQILGQKVEFLVSFYNNEISEKSEIFDDQFSVERPDGSNFTLKIRSTKLEDSAMYFCASSGQTNSNQPQHFGDGTRLSIL.

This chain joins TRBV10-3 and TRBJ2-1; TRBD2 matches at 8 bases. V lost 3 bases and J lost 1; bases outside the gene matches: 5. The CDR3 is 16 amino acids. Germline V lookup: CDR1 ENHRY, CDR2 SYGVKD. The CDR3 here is CAISDSGGPSYNEQFF. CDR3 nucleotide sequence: TGTGCCATCAGTGACTCGGGGGGGCCGTCCTACAATGAGCAGTTCTTC.

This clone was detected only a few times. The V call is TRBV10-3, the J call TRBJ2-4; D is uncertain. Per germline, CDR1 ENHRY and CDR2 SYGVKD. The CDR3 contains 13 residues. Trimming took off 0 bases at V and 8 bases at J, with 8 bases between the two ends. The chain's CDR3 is CAISESGQDIQYF. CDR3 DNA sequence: TGTGCCATCAGTGAGTCGGGCCAGGACATTCAGTACTTC.

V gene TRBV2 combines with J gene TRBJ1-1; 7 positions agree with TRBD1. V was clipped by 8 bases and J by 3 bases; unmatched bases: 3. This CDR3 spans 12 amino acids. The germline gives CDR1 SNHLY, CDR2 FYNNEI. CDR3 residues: CASETGYTEAFF. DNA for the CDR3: TGTGCCAGCGAGACAGGGTACACTGAAGCTTTCTTT. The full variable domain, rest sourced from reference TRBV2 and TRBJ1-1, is EPEVTQTPSHQVTQMGQEVILRCVPISNHLYFYWYRQILGQKVEFLVSFYNNEISEKSEIFDDQFSVERPDGSNFTLKIRSTKLEDSAMYFCASETGYTEAFFGQGTRLTVV.

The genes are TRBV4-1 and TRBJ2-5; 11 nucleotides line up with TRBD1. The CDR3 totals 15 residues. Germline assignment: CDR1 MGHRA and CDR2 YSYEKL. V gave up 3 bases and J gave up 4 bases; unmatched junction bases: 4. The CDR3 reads CASSQDRGQGETQYF. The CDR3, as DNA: TGCGCCAGCAGCCAGGACAGGGGGCAGGGAGAGACCCAGTACTTC.

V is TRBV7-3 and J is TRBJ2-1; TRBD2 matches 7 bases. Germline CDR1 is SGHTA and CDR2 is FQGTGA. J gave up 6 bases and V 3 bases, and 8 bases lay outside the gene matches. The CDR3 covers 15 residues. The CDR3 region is CASSFSPGGINEQFF. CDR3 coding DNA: TGTGCCAGCAGCTTCTCACCGGGGGGAATCAATGAGCAGTTCTTC.

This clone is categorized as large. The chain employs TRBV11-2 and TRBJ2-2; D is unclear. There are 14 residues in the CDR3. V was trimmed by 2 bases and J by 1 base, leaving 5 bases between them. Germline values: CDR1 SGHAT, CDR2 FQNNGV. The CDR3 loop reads CASSLNLNTGELFF. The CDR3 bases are TGTGCCAGCAGCTTAAATTTGAACACCGGGGAGCTGTTTTTT.

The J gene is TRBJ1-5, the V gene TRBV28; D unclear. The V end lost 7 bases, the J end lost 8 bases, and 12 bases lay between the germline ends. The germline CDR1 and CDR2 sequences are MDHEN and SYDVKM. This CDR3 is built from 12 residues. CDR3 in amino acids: CASTQPPEPQHF. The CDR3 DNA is TGTGCCAGCACCCAACCACCGGAGCCCCAGCATTTT.

Here the CDR3 DNA reads TGTGCCAGTAGTAAAACTCCAGGAGATTTTTCCTACAATGAGCAGTTCTTC. Encoded protein: CASSKTPGDFSYNEQFF. The gene calls are TRBV19 and TRBJ2-1; unclear D gene. V shed 4 bases and J shed 1 base, with 17 bases lying between them. Germline CDR1 reads LNHDA; CDR2 reads SQIVND (reference sequence). The CDR3 contains 17 residues.

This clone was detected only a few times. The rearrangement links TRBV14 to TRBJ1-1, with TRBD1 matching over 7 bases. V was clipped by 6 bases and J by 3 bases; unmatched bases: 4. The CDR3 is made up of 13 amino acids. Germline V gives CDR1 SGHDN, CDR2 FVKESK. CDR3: CASRTGMDTEAFF. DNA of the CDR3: TGTGCCAGCAGGACAGGGATGGACACTGAAGCTTTCTTT.

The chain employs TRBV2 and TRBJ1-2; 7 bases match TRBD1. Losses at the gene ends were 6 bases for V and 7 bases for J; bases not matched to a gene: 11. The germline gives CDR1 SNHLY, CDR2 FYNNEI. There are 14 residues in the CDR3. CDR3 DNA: TGTGCCAGCAGGGGAAGCACCAGGGGGGCTGGCTACACCTTC. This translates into CASRGSTRGAGYTF.

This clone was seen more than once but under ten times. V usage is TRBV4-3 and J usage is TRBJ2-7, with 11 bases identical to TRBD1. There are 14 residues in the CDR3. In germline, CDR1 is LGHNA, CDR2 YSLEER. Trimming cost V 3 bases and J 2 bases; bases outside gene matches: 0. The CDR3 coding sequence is TGCGCCAGCAGCCAGGGACAGGGGGCCTACGAGCAGTACTTC. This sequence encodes CASSQGQGAYEQYF.

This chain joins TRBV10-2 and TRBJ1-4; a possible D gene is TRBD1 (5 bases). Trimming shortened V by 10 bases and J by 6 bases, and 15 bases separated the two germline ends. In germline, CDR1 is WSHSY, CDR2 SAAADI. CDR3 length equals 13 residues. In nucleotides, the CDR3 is TGCGCCACTAGGGAGGGGAGCTATGAAAAACTGTTTTTT. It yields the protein CATREGSYEKLFF.

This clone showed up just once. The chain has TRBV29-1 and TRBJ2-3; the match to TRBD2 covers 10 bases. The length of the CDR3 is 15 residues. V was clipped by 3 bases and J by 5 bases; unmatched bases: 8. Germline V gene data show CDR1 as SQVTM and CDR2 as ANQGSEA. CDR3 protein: CSVEGVAGGGDTQYF. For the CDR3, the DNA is TGCAGCGTTGAGGGGGTAGCGGGGGGCGGAGATACGCAGTATTTT.

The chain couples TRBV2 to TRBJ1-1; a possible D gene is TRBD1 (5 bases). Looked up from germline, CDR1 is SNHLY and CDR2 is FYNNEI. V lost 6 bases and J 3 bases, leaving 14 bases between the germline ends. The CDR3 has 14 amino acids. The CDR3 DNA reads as TGTGCCAGCAGCCTATTAGGGGTGGACACTGAAGCTTTCTTT. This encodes CASSLLGVDTEAFF.

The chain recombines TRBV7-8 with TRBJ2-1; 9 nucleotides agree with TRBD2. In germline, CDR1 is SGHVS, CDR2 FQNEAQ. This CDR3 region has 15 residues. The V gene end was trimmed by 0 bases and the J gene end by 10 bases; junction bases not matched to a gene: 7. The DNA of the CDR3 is TGTGCCAGCAGCTTAGCGGATAGCGGGAGAGGGGAGCAGTTCTTC. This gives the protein CASSLADSGRGEQFF.

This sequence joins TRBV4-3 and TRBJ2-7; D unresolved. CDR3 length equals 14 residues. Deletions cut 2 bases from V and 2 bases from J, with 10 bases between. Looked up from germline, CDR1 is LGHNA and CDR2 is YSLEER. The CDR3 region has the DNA TGCGCCAGCAGCCAATTTGGCGGACCCTACGAGCAGTACTTC. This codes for CASSQFGGPYEQYF.

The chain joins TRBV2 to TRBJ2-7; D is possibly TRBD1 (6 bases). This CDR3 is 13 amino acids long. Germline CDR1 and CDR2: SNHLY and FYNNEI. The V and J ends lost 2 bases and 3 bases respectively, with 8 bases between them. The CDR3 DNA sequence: TGTGCCAGCAGTGAACAGGGGATCTACGAGCAGTACTTC. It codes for CASSEQGIYEQYF.

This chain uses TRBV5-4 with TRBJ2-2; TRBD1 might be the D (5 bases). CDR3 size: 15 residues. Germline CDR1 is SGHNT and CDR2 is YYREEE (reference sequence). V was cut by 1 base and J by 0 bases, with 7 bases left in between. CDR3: CASSLQGTNTGELFF. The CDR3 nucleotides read TGTGCCAGCAGCTTGCAGGGAACGAACACCGGGGAGCTGTTTTTT.

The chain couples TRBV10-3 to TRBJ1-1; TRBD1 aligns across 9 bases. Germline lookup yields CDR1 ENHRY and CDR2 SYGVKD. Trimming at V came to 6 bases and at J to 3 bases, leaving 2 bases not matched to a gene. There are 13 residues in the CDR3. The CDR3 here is CAISRQGDTEAFF. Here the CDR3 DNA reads TGTGCCATCAGCCGACAGGGGGACACTGAAGCTTTCTTT.

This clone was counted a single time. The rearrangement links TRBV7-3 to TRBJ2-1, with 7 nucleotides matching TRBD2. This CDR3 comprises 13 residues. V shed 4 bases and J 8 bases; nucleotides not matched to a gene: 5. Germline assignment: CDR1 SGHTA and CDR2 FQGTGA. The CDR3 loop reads CASSSPGRDEQFF. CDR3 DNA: TGTGCCAGCAGCTCACCAGGGAGGGATGAGCAGTTCTTC.

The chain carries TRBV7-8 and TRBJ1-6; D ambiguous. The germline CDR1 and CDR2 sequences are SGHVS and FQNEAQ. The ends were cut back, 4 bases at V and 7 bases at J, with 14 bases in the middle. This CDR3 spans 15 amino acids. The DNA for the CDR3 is TGTGCCAGCAGCTCGCGGGTAGGGTTGAATTCACCCCTCCACTTT. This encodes CASSSRVGLNSPLHF.

CDR3 nucleotide sequence: TGTGCCAGTACGGAGGGTTGGGGGGAGAAGCCGGAGACCCAGTACTTC. Protein sequence: CASTEGWGEKPETQYF. This chain uses TRBV19 with TRBJ2-5; the D gene is possibly TRBD2 (6 bases). V lost 7 bases to trimming and J lost 5 bases, with 23 bases between them. CDR3 length: 16 residues. Germline values: CDR1 LNHDA, CDR2 SQIVND (reference sequence). The whole variable domain, remainder taken from reference TRBV19 and TRBJ2-5, is DGGITQSPKYLFRKEGQNVTLSCEQNLNHDAMYWYRQDPGQGLRLIYYSQIVNDFQKGDIAEGYSVSREKKESFPLTVTSAQKNPTAFYLCASTEGWGEKPETQYFGPGTRLLVL.

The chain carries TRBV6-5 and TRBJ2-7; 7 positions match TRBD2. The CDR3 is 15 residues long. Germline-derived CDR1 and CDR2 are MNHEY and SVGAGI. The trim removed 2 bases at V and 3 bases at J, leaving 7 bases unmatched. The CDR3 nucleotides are TGTGCCAGCAGTTACGGACGAGCGGGGTACTACGAGCAGTACTTC. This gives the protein CASSYGRAGYYEQYF.